This entry describes one T cell receptor beta chain. Seattle researchers signed up patients amid active infection and tracked them longitudinally. The entry originates in a study of blood T cell repertoires in COVID-19. Study summary: Both acute and convalescent COVID-19 samples were obtained from the United States, Italy and Spain. PBMCs, B-cell-depleted T cells, or T cells were the source of the cDNA or gDNA that made up the material.

The CDR3 covers 18 residues. Original processing methods: Amplifying reference gene primers gave estimates of nucleated cell counts. Here immunoSEQ multiplex PCR was the method, and the copy in TCRdb shows in-frame clones only, minus some. Clone size and the V and J calls come from that table; the DNA yielded D and trimming. The sample lists approximately 150,000 clones, about 88% occurring once. The material sequenced was peripheral blood. The chain combines TRBV21-1 with TRBJ1-1; the table's D call, TRBD1, was not checked against the DNA. TRBV21-1 is an annotated pseudogene. This sequence was found in an elderly woman with COVID-19, enrolled during active disease. The CDR3 DNA reads TGTGCCAGCAGCAAAGTCCGAGAAAGAGGGGACAGGGGGACTGAAGCTTTCTTT. It encodes CASSKVRERGDRGTEAFF.